This T cell receptor (beta chain) emerged from a study of blood T cell repertoires in COVID-19. Looking at the study overall: COVID-19 samples from acute and convalescent phases originated in the United States, Italy and Spain. T cells, B-cell-depleted T cells, or PBMCs provided the cDNA or gDNA that served as material.

The method was immunoSEQ multiplex PCR; TCRdb's version includes in-frame clones alone and lacks a portion of them. The sample shows some 270,000 clones, nearly 90% of them seen only once. The CDR3 spans 15 residues. Germline V gives CDR1 MNHNS, CDR2 SASEGT. Trimming removed 3 bases from V and 6 bases from J; junction bases left unmatched: 1. The sequencing input was peripheral blood. The sequence derives from a woman aged 35 to 49 who had recovered from COVID-19. This chain uses TRBV6-1 with TRBJ2-2; 13 bases agree with TRBD2. The CDR3 loop is CASSDGLAGAGELFF. CDR3 bases: TGTGCCAGCAGTGACGGACTAGCGGGAGCCGGGGAGCTGTTTTTT.